The TCR beta chain under discussion was sequenced for a study of T cell responses to AZD1222 COVID-19 vaccine. Study overall: Samples with a second dose at about 4 or about 12 weeks were pooled together. Whole-study findings and limits: Donors were largely white British and mainly female; clonal diversity was possibly underestimated. Regions left unmutated in variants are reportedly the target of nearly half of spike-specific TCRs. Spike-specific TCRs gained breadth and depth after people received two AZD1222 doses.

The data were produced by immunoSEQ multiplex PCR, yet TCRdb's version contains in-frame clones alone and is incomplete. The sample yields roughly 150,000 clones, around 93% seen once. The CDR3 loop spans 14 amino acids. V lost 5 bases and J lost 7, with 17 bases in between. CDR1 is SGHTA and CDR2 is FQGNSA in the germline V gene. As to this clone: Its antigen is still unknown.

Specimen: peripheral blood, collected on day 0 of AZD1222 vaccination. V and J are TRBV7-2 and TRBJ2-5, with a possible D match to TRBD2 (5 bases). The sequence derives from an adult in good health. CDR3 protein: CASSPERPGGTQYF. Written as DNA, the CDR3 is TGTGCCAGCAGCCCCGAGCGGCCTGGCGGGACCCAGTACTTC.